This T cell receptor (beta chain) comes out of a study of cytomegalovirus exposure and HLA in healthy donors. Across the study: The roughly 120 validation repertoires, a later analysis reported, used the same platform as the 666 first-cohort repertoires.

Regarding the study as a whole: The study found most TCR sequences rare, yet found some public TCRs in many donors.

With 8 bases clipped from V and 9 bases from J, the junction kept 9 bases outside the gene matches. The germline V gene has CDR1 MDHEN and CDR2 SYDVKM. The CDR3 loop spans 14 amino acids. Assay used: immunoSEQ multiplex PCR; TCRdb lists only in-frame clones, some missing. Of about 280,000 clones in the sample, over 75% were seen once. This clone has only a few counts. Antigen specificity is unknown. This clonotype was obtained from a woman aged 18 to 35 in good health and CMV-seronegative. The gene calls are TRBV28 and TRBJ1-6; TRBD1 agrees at 8 bases. Source material: PBMCs. The CDR3 DNA sequence: TGTGCCAGCGCAACAGGGGGGGATGCTTCACCCCTCCACTTT. Translation: CASATGGDASPLHF.